This T cell receptor beta chain was sequenced for a study of long-term antiretroviral therapy in people with HIV. This clone was counted a few times. Its antigen is currently unknown. Study outcomes and limitations: Clones showing expansion before ART dominated the repertoire at all time points.

V lost 2 bases to trimming and J lost 1 base, with 10 bases between them. This CDR3 is 15 amino acids long. Germline CDR1 reads WNHNN; CDR2 reads SYGVQD (reference sequence). Samples were assayed with immunoSEQ v3.0 at survey level. TCRdb keeps only in-frame clones here, not all; method: immunoSEQ multiplex PCR. The table lists tens of thousands of clones, almost 95% of them singletons, with about 3% in the top ten. This material consisted of unsorted PBMCs, taken around 7.4 years after starting antiretroviral therapy. This TCR was recovered from a man between 45 and 60 years old with HIV. This sequence joins TRBV10-1 and TRBJ2-3; D uncertain. The CDR3 DNA is TGCGCCAGCAGTGAGGGCGCCTCCCGCACAGATACGCAGTATTTT. Encoded protein: CASSEGASRTDTQYF.